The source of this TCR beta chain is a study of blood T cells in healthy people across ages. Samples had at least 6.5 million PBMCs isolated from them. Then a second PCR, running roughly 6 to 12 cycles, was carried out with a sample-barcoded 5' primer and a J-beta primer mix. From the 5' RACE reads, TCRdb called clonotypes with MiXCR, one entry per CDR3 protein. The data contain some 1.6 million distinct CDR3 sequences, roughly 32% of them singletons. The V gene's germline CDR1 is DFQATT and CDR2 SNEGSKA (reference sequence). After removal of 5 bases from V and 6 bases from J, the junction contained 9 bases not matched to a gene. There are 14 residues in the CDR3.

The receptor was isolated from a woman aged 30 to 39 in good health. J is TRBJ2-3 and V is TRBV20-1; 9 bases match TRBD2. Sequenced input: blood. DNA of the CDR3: TGCAGTGCTGGATTAGCGGGGGCGTCTGATACGCAGTATTTT. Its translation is CSAGLAGASDTQYF.